The rows below give T cell receptor beta chains drawn from one sample of a study of T cell repertoires in cytomegalovirus infection. TCRdb passed the reads through MiXCR, listing each CDR3 protein once. Here the sample spans around 240,000 distinct CDR3 sequences, about 23% being singletons. The material sequenced was CD8+ T cells from PBMCs. These receptor sequences come from a human donor in good health (CMV status not recorded). Some clones in this sample may be carry-over from other donors' samples. Each CDR3 is given with its conserved first and last residue. D genes are given only for firm matches. Some rows have no size entry. The others give once, few or many, or a class for an expanded clone.

length: 16
D: TRBD2
J: TRBJ2-1
V: TRBV20-1
size: many
DNA: TGCAGTGCTAGAGTCCCCCTAGCGGGGGACTACAATGAGCAGTTCTTC
CDR3: CSARVPLAGDYNEQFF

length: 15
D: TRBD1
J: TRBJ2-7
V: TRBV20-1
size: .
DNA: TGCAGTGCTAGAAATCCGGGACAGGGGACCTACGAGCAGTACTTC
CDR3: CSARNPGQGTYEQYF

length: 15
D: TRBD2
J: TRBJ2-1
V: TRBV12-3/TRBV12-4
size: many
DNA: TGTGCCAGCAGTTTGATAGCGGGGGGGAACAATGAGCAGTTCTTC
CDR3: CASSLIAGGNNEQFF

length: 14
D: .
J: TRBJ1-1
V: TRBV7-9
size: .
DNA: TGTGCCAGCAGCCCTCGACAGAGCGACACTGAAGCTTTCTTT
CDR3: CASSPRQSDTEAFF

length: 17
D: TRBD1
J: TRBJ1-1
V: TRBV27
size: .
DNA: TGTGCCAGCAGTTTATTCGGGGGACAGCTCCGAAGCACTGAAGCTTTCTTT
CDR3: CASSLFGGQLRSTEAFF

length: 15
D: .
J: TRBJ1-5
V: TRBV4-1
size: few
DNA: TGCGCCAGCAGCCAAGTTCAGGGACTCAATCAGCCCCAGCATTTT
CDR3: CASSQVQGLNQPQHF

length: 13
D: .
J: TRBJ2-3
V: TRBV7-9
size: .
DNA: TGTGCCAGCAGCTTAGCGCATCTAGATACGCAGTATTTT
CDR3: CASSLAHLDTQYF

length: 12
D: .
J: TRBJ2-1
V: TRBV20-1
size: few
DNA: TGCAGTGCTAGAGATCAGGACCCCGAGCAGTTCTTC
CDR3: CSARDQDPEQFF

length: 14
D: .
J: TRBJ2-5
V: TRBV12-3/TRBV12-4
size: .
DNA: TGTGCCAGCACCTTGGGATTAAACCAAGAGACCCAGTACTTC
CDR3: CASTLGLNQETQYF

length: 13
D: .
J: TRBJ1-2
V: TRBV10-3
size: few
DNA: TGTGCCTCCCGGCTGGAAGCGAGATATGGCTACACCTTC
CDR3: CASRLEARYGYTF

length: 13
D: TRBD1
J: TRBJ1-1
V: TRBV25-1
size: .
DNA: TGTGCCACCCAGGGGGGACGGAACACTGAAGCTTTCTTT
CDR3: CATQGGRNTEAFF

length: 17
D: .
J: TRBJ2-3
V: TRBV5-6
size: few
DNA: TGTGCCAGCAGCTACTCCTGGGAAGGGGGGCTGACAGATACGCAGTATTTT
CDR3: CASSYSWEGGLTDTQYF

length: 16
D: TRBD1
J: TRBJ2-5
V: TRBV28
size: few
DNA: TGTGCCAGCAGTTTCTCGTTGACAGGGTCCCAAGAGACCCAGTACTTC
CDR3: CASSFSLTGSQETQYF

length: 12
D: .
J: TRBJ1-2
V: TRBV5-5
size: few
DNA: TGTGCCAGCAGCGTGGAAGAATATGGCTACACCTTC
CDR3: CASSVEEYGYTF

length: 13
D: .
J: TRBJ2-5
V: TRBV25-1
size: .
DNA: TGTGCCAGCAGTGATAGGGGCCAGGGGACCCAGTACTTC
CDR3: CASSDRGQGTQYF

length: 13
D: .
J: TRBJ1-2
V: TRBV11-2
size: many
DNA: TGTGCCAGCAGCCACTGGGGGGACTATGGCTACACCTTC
CDR3: CASSHWGDYGYTF

length: 14
D: .
J: TRBJ1-2
V: TRBV14
size: .
DNA: TGTGCCAGCAGCTTACTCGATGTTAACTATGGCTACACCTTC
CDR3: CASSLLDVNYGYTF

length: 15
D: .
J: TRBJ2-2
V: TRBV7-8
size: few
DNA: TGTGCCAGCAGCTTAGCCTGGGGGCCCACCGGGGAGCTGTTTTTT
CDR3: CASSLAWGPTGELFF

length: 14
D: .
J: TRBJ2-7
V: TRBV5-1
size: few
DNA: TGCGCCAGCAGCTTGGAGCCAGGGTTCTACGAGCAGTACTTC
CDR3: CASSLEPGFYEQYF

length: 14
D: TRBD1
J: TRBJ1-4
V: TRBV7-9
size: .
DNA: TGTGCCAGCAGCTTCACAGGGGTAGAGGAAAAACTGTTTTTT
CDR3: CASSFTGVEEKLFF

length: 14
D: .
J: TRBJ1-6
V: TRBV7-6
size: many
DNA: TGTGCCAGCAGCTTAAAAGGTTATAATTCACCCCTCCACTTT
CDR3: CASSLKGYNSPLHF

length: 15
D: TRBD1
J: TRBJ2-7
V: TRBV6-5
size: .
DNA: TGTGCCAGCAGTTACTCCGGGACAGGGACCTACGAGCAGTACTTC
CDR3: CASSYSGTGTYEQYF

length: 12
D: .
J: TRBJ2-6
V: TRBV7-9
size: few
DNA: TGTGCCATCCTTGCTGGGGCCAACGTCCTGACTTTC
CDR3: CAILAGANVLTF

length: 15
D: TRBD1
J: TRBJ1-2
V: TRBV2
size: .
DNA: TGTACCAGCAGTGATAATCTCGACAGGGCTGGTGGCTACACCTTC
CDR3: CTSSDNLDRAGGYTF

length: 14
D: TRBD1
J: TRBJ1-2
V: TRBV28
size: few
DNA: TGTGCCAGCAGTTTTTCGGACAGGGGGTATGGCTACACCTTC
CDR3: CASSFSDRGYGYTF

length: 14
D: .
J: TRBJ2-5
V: TRBV29-1
size: few
DNA: TGCAGCGTTGAGGAAGGGGAATGGTGGAAGACCCAGTACTTC
CDR3: CSVEEGEWWKTQYF

length: 13
D: TRBD2
J: TRBJ2-7
V: TRBV6-5
size: once
DNA: TGTGCCAGCCGTCCGGGGGGGGCTGGCGAGCAGTACTTC
CDR3: CASRPGGAGEQYF

length: 12
D: .
J: TRBJ2-7
V: TRBV7-6
size: .
DNA: TGTGCCAGCAGCTTAGCGTGGGACGAGCAGTACTTC
CDR3: CASSLAWDEQYF

length: 15
D: TRBD1
J: TRBJ1-2
V: TRBV28
size: few
DNA: TGTGCCAGCAGCTTCACGCCGACAGGGAACTATGGCTACACCTTC
CDR3: CASSFTPTGNYGYTF

length: 17
D: TRBD2
J: TRBJ2-3
V: TRBV3-1
size: few
DNA: TGTGCCAGCAGCCCCCCCGGTAGCGGGGGACTCACAGATACGCAGTATTTT
CDR3: CASSPPGSGGLTDTQYF

length: 16
D: TRBD2
J: TRBJ2-5
V: TRBV28
size: few
DNA: TGTGCCAGCAGTTCCGAGCCAGCGGGGGGCCAAGAGACCCAGTACTTC
CDR3: CASSSEPAGGQETQYF

length: 15
D: TRBD1
J: TRBJ1-1
V: TRBV11-2
size: .
DNA: TGTGCCAGCAGCTCTCCCCCGGGACAGGGAACTGAAGCTTTCTTT
CDR3: CASSSPPGQGTEAFF

length: 15
D: .
J: TRBJ2-5
V: TRBV7-9
size: few
DNA: TGTGCCAGCAGCTTAGAGGAGAGGGTTCATGAGACCCAGTACTTC
CDR3: CASSLEERVHETQYF

length: 14
D: TRBD1
J: TRBJ1-4
V: TRBV7-8
size: many
DNA: TGTGCCAGCAGCTACAGGGGCACTAATGAAAAACTGTTTTTT
CDR3: CASSYRGTNEKLFF

length: 14
D: .
J: TRBJ2-1
V: TRBV20-1
size: .
DNA: TGCAGTGCTAGAGGGTTGTGGGGGGACAATGAGCAGTTCTTC
CDR3: CSARGLWGDNEQFF

length: 14
D: .
J: TRBJ2-1
V: TRBV7-6
size: .
DNA: TGTGCCAGCAGCTTAGTGGGGGCATCCGATGAGCAGTTCTTC
CDR3: CASSLVGASDEQFF

length: 16
D: TRBD1
J: TRBJ1-1
V: TRBV2
size: few
DNA: TGTGCCAGCAGTCACGACAGGGTAGGGGGGAACACTGAAGCTTTCTTT
CDR3: CASSHDRVGGNTEAFF

length: 17
D: TRBD1
J: TRBJ2-5
V: TRBV19
size: many
DNA: TGTGCCAGTAGCCGGGACAGGGTCTCGGAGGTTGAAGAGACCCAGTACTTC
CDR3: CASSRDRVSEVEETQYF

length: 15
D: TRBD1
J: TRBJ1-1
V: TRBV12-3/TRBV12-4
size: few
DNA: TGTGCCAGCAGCCCCCCCAGGACAGGGCCGACTGAAGCTTTCTTT
CDR3: CASSPPRTGPTEAFF